This TCR beta chain was profiled in a study of blood T cells in healthy people across ages. Findings and caveats of the study: Donor CMV status was unknown, possibly confounding expanded clonotype changes.

The CDR3 has 13 amino acids. Germline CDR1 MDHEN, CDR2 SYDVKM. V shed 6 bases and J shed 8 bases, with 14 bases lying between them. Comments on this clonotype: No antigen is known for it.

Through a sample-barcoded 5' primer and a J-beta primer mix, a second PCR was run for 7 to 11 cycles. A template-switch adaptor that had 12 random nucleotides put a tag on each cDNA molecule. A single record per CDR3 protein comes from TCRdb applying MiXCR to the 5' RACE reads. The sample lists roughly 720,000 distinct CDR3 sequences, about 48% occurring once. The sequencing sample was made of blood. This receptor was obtained from a man older than 75 in good health. The chain links TRBV28 to TRBJ2-1; a possible D gene is TRBD1 (7 bases). The CDR3 reads CASSQRRGHEQFF. The CDR3 DNA is TGTGCCAGCAGCCAAAGGAGGGGGCATGAGCAGTTCTTC.